This TCR beta chain emerged from a study of blood T cell repertoires in COVID-19. Study in general: The study drew acute and convalescent COVID-19 samples from the United States, Italy and Spain. The cDNA or gDNA used as material had been derived from T cells, B-cell-depleted T cells, or PBMCs.

Authors' methods: Using reference gene primer amplification, nucleated cell counts were estimated. Some clones are missing from TCRdb's copy, which holds only in-frame ones; the method was immunoSEQ multiplex PCR. The V and J calls and clone size come from that table; D and trimming were worked out from the DNA. The sample lists around 30,000 clones; roughly 90% were seen once. The CDR3 covers 16 residues. Trimming stripped 6 bases from V and 2 bases from J, with 21 bases between. CDR1 and CDR2 from the germline V gene are SQVTM and ANQGSEA. This receptor was identified in a human donor with active COVID-19. The donor label of this sample is uncertain. What was sequenced was peripheral blood. J is TRBJ2-3 and V is TRBV29-1, with D perhaps TRBD1 (6 bases). The CDR3 reads CSVLTANRVATDTQYF. The CDR3 nucleotides read TGCAGCGTGCTTACCGCTAACAGGGTTGCCACAGATACGCAGTATTTT.